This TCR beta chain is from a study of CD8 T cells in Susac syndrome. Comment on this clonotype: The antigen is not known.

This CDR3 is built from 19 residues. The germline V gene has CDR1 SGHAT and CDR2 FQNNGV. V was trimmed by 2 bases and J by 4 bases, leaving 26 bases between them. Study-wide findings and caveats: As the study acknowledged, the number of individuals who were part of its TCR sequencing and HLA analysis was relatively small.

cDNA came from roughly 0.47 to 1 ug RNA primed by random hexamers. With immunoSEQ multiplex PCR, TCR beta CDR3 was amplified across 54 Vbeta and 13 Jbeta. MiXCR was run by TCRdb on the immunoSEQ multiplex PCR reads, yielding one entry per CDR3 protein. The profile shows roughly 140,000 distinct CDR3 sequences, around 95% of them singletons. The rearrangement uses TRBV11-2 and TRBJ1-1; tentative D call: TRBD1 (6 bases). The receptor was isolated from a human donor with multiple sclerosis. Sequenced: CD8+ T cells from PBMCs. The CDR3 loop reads CASSLPSYTLQGRSTEAFF. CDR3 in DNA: TGTGCCAGCAGCTTACCCTCCTACACGCTACAGGGAAGGTCCACTGAAGCTTTCTTT.